This T cell receptor (beta chain) was retrieved from a study of blood T cell repertoires in COVID-19. Study details: Samples taken during acute and convalescent COVID-19 were collected in the United States, Italy and Spain. In each case, the material was cDNA or gDNA derived from T cells, B-cell-depleted T cells, or PBMCs.

In the original workflow: Amplifying reference gene primers gave estimates of nucleated cell counts. The method was immunoSEQ multiplex PCR; TCRdb's version includes in-frame clones alone and lacks a portion of them. That table gives V, J and clone size, and the DNA gave D and trimming. The table lists around 280,000 clones, approximately 86% of them singletons. CDR3 length equals 19 residues. V lost 3 bases to trimming and J lost 0 bases, with 21 bases between them. Germline lookup yields CDR1 LNHDA and CDR2 SQIVND (reference sequence). The chain combines TRBV19 with TRBJ2-1; D may be TRBD2 (6 bases). This clonotype originated in a man in his 70s with acute or convalescent COVID-19. Specimen: peripheral blood. The CDR3 loop is CASSIPGLTTSPSYNEQFF. CDR3 nucleotides: TGTGCCAGTAGTATTCCGGGACTTACAACCTCCCCCTCCTACAATGAGCAGTTCTTC.